What follows describes a single T cell receptor beta chain. Here immunoSEQ multiplex PCR was the method, and the copy in TCRdb shows in-frame clones only, minus some. This sample carries about 110,000 clones, 87% of them seen once, and the ten largest clones take under 3.5%. The data stem from a study of T cell responses to AZD1222 COVID-19 vaccine. J gave up 3 bases and V 5 bases, and 0 bases lay outside the gene matches. This CDR3 has 13 amino acids. The V gene's germline CDR1 is SGHTA and CDR2 FQGTGA. The chain uses TRBV7-3 and TRBJ2-2; TRBD1 agrees at 7 bases. The TCR was taken from an adult in good health. The input for sequencing was peripheral blood, taken on day 0 of AZD1222 vaccination. CDR3: CASSDRDTGELFF. The CDR3 DNA follows: TGTGCCAGCAGCGACAGGGACACCGGGGAGCTGTTTTTT.